Included here is one TCR beta chain sequence, with context. The antigen remains unidentified. CDR1 SEHNR and CDR2 FQNEAQ come from the germline V gene (reference sequence). This CDR3 comprises 14 residues. This specimen comes from a study of T cells expressing NK-cell markers. Study-wide points: Dominant NKG2C+ clonotypes in about six donors made up roughly 1.0-7.0% of CD8+ T cells.

Each CDR3 protein gets one entry in TCRdb, which reprocessed the 5' RACE reads and gives no DNA. Its table records 300,000 to 450,000 distinct CDR3 sequences. This clonotype was obtained from a man aged 18-70 years in good health. The V and J genes are TRBV7-9 and TRBJ2-3. The sample taken for sequencing was blood T cells: a sorted CD56 or NKG2C T cell subset, CD4+ or CD8+ T cells, or bulk PBMC T cells (not recorded which). CDR3 protein: CASSLDESTDTQYF.